This is a list of T cell receptor beta chains from one sample in a study of T cell changes during pregnancy in multiple sclerosis. Assay used: immunoSEQ multiplex PCR; TCRdb lists only in-frame clones, some missing. The sample gives tens of thousands of clones, about nine tenths of which show up once; around 0.64% is in the top ten. The sequenced sample was peripheral blood, obtained in the third trimester of pregnancy. Receptors were obtained from a female donor in good health, enrolled as a control in a pregnancy study. CDR3s include the opening cysteine and the closing phenylalanine or tryptophan. The order of the fields is clone size, D gene, J gene, V gene, CDR3 protein, CDR3 DNA. The D gene is left open where the match is weak. Not all rows give a size; the values are once, few, many and, for expanded clones, a class.

size: few
D: NA
J: TRBJ2-5
V: TRBV5-1
CDR3: CASSLQGSQETQYF
DNA: TGCGCCAGCAGCTTACAGGGATCGCAAGAGACCCAGTACTTC

size: NA
D: TRBD1
J: TRBJ2-4
V: TRBV6-5
CDR3: CASSGQGASKNIQYF
DNA: TGTGCCAGCAGTGGCCAGGGGGCATCCAAAAACATTCAGTACTTC

size: once
D: TRBD1
J: TRBJ2-4
V: TRBV27
CDR3: CASTAGGSLGKNIQYF
DNA: TGTGCCAGCACAGCAGGGGGCTCTTTAGGCAAAAACATTCAGTACTTC

size: NA
D: NA
J: TRBJ1-2
V: TRBV6-1
CDR3: CASGGLYGYTF
DNA: TGTGCCAGCGGGGGACTGTATGGCTACACCTTC

size: NA
D: NA
J: TRBJ2-1
V: TRBV11-3
CDR3: CASSREGEQFF
DNA: TGTGCCAGCAGCCGAGAGGGTGAGCAGTTCTTC

size: NA
D: NA
J: TRBJ1-1
V: TRBV27
CDR3: CASSLQGMISEAFF
DNA: TGTGCCAGCAGTCTTCAGGGCATGATTTCTGAAGCTTTCTTT

size: NA
D: NA
J: TRBJ2-7
V: TRBV9
CDR3: CASSAHSTYEQYF
DNA: TGTGCCAGCAGCGCACATTCGACCTACGAGCAGTACTTC

size: NA
D: TRBD1
J: TRBJ2-5
V: TRBV2
CDR3: CASSGQGQETQYF
DNA: TGTGCCAGCAGCGGACAGGGACAAGAGACCCAGTACTTC

size: NA
D: NA
J: TRBJ2-7
V: TRBV23-1
CDR3: CASSHPGLAIVHEQYF
DNA: TGCGCCAGCAGTCACCCGGGTCTAGCAATTGTCCACGAGCAGTACTTC

size: NA
D: NA
J: TRBJ2-5
V: TRBV5-1
CDR3: CASSIPEGTAKETQYF
DNA: TGCGCCAGCAGCATCCCCGAGGGCACAGCCAAAGAGACCCAGTACTTC

size: NA
D: NA
J: TRBJ1-1
V: TRBV6-1
CDR3: CASSERENTEAFF
DNA: TGTGCCAGCAGTGAACGGGAGAACACTGAAGCTTTCTTT

size: once
D: NA
J: TRBJ2-1
V: TRBV5-1
CDR3: CASSSGGSSYNEQFF
DNA: TGCGCCAGCAGCTCAGGGGGGAGCTCCTACAATGAGCAGTTCTTC

size: once
D: NA
J: TRBJ2-3
V: TRBV6-1
CDR3: CASSHNRALTDTQYF
DNA: TGTGCCAGCAGCCACAACAGGGCCCTCACAGATACGCAGTATTTT

size: NA
D: NA
J: TRBJ2-7
V: TRBV28
CDR3: CASSLWQRADSYEQYF
DNA: TGTGCCAGCAGTTTATGGCAGAGGGCAGACTCCTACGAGCAGTACTTC

size: NA
D: NA
J: TRBJ2-1
V: TRBV5-1
CDR3: CASSLRRDFSYNEQFF
DNA: TGCGCCAGCAGCTTGAGGCGGGATTTCTCCTACAATGAGCAGTTCTTC

size: NA
D: NA
J: TRBJ1-1
V: TRBV7-9
CDR3: CASSLLGQMNTEAFF
DNA: TGTGCCAGCAGCTTATTGGGGCAAATGAACACTGAAGCTTTCTTT

size: NA
D: NA
J: TRBJ1-3
V: TRBV4-1
CDR3: CASSQTKQVSGNTIYF
DNA: TGCGCCAGCAGCCAGACAAAACAAGTCTCTGGAAACACCATATATTTT

size: NA
D: TRBD1
J: TRBJ2-7
V: TRBV19
CDR3: CASSIGTGTGAEQYF
DNA: TGTGCCAGTAGTATTGGGACCGGGACAGGCGCCGAGCAGTACTTC

size: NA
D: NA
J: TRBJ1-3
V: TRBV2
CDR3: CASSEGRIGNTIYF
DNA: TGTGCCAGCAGTGAAGGGAGGATTGGAAACACCATATATTTT

size: NA
D: TRBD2
J: TRBJ2-7
V: TRBV14
CDR3: CASSQIGAAERGRFEQYF
DNA: TGTGCCAGCAGCCAAATCGGTGCGGCTGAGCGGGGGCGGTTCGAGCAGTACTTC

size: NA
D: NA
J: TRBJ1-4
V: TRBV9
CDR3: CASSPTGFREKLFF
DNA: TGTGCCAGCAGCCCTACAGGGTTTCGGGAAAAACTGTTTTTT

size: NA
D: TRBD1
J: TRBJ1-2
V: TRBV4-1
CDR3: CASSLSRRGQSTGYTF
DNA: TGCGCCAGCAGCCTGTCCCGTCGGGGACAGTCCACGGGCTACACCTTC

size: NA
D: TRBD1
J: TRBJ1-5
V: TRBV18
CDR3: CASSPSTGPGQPQHF
DNA: TGTGCCAGCTCACCATCGACAGGGCCCGGTCAGCCCCAGCATTTT

size: NA
D: NA
J: TRBJ1-1
V: TRBV9
CDR3: CASSVAGGASPEAFF
DNA: TGTGCCAGCAGCGTAGCTGGGGGGGCGAGCCCTGAAGCTTTCTTT

size: NA
D: NA
J: TRBJ1-6
V: TRBV19
CDR3: CASSIDRQYSPLHF
DNA: TGTGCCAGTAGTATAGATCGCCAGTATTCACCCCTCCACTTT

size: few
D: NA
J: TRBJ2-2
V: TRBV9
CDR3: CASSPQFGELFF
DNA: TGTGCCAGCAGCCCCCAGTTCGGGGAGCTGTTTTTT

size: NA
D: TRBD2
J: TRBJ2-7
V: TRBV7-2
CDR3: CASSMGGLAGGYEQYF
DNA: TGTGCCAGCAGCATGGGGGGACTAGCGGGGGGCTACGAGCAGTACTTC

size: NA
D: NA
J: TRBJ1-2
V: TRBV21-1
CDR3: CASSRDNRDISGNYGYTF
DNA: TGTGCCAGCAGCAGAGATAACAGGGATATTAGCGGGAACTATGGCTACACCTTC

size: NA
D: TRBD1
J: TRBJ2-7
V: TRBV2
CDR3: CASARLGQGNFYEQYF
DNA: TGTGCCAGCGCCCGGTTAGGACAGGGGAACTTCTACGAGCAGTACTTC

size: once
D: TRBD2
J: TRBJ2-1
V: TRBV5-1
CDR3: CASNPPGLAGGDEQFF
DNA: TGCGCCAGCAACCCCCCCGGACTAGCGGGGGGGGATGAGCAGTTCTTC

size: NA
D: TRBD2
J: TRBJ2-7
V: TRBV30
CDR3: CAWNGPSGSIFSYEQYF
DNA: TGTGCCTGGAATGGTCCTAGCGGGAGTATCTTCTCCTACGAGCAGTACTTC

size: NA
D: TRBD1
J: TRBJ1-2
V: TRBV27
CDR3: CASSILHPGQGKNYGYTF
DNA: TGTGCCAGCAGTATACTTCACCCGGGACAGGGAAAAAACTATGGCTACACCTTC